This T cell receptor (beta chain) emerged from a study of shared clonotypes between healthy human individuals (dated by TCRdb to 2018 to 2020). At the level of the whole study: A couple of women and a few men aged 18 to 49 years were included in the cohort. For each donor, three plates each were used for CD4 naive and CD4 memory, two plates were used for CD8 naive, and one plate was used for CD8 memory. To estimate repertoire size and how much clonotype sharing occurs between individuals, the study deeply sequenced the blood TCR repertoires of five healthy adults. To increase sequencing depth and limit assay-specific biases, TCR repertoire library preparation and sequencing were carried out by different laboratories using diverse techniques. Per donor, leukapheresis produced somewhere between about 0.9 and 9.5 billion PBMCs.

TCR CDR3 regions were amplified from genomic DNA by multiplex PCR using the deep immunoSEQ assay. Genomic DNA extracted from each cell subset was distributed evenly over all wells of several immunoSEQ 96-well plates, and each plate served as one replicate. For sorted subsets, about 210 ng of genomic DNA, equivalent to tens of thousands of T cell genomes, went into each replicate PCR. Purified libraries were measured with a Qubit 3.0 fluorometer, size-checked on a Bioanalyzer 2100, and measured again with the KAPA Library Quantification kit. Each immunoSEQ 96-well plate was sequenced on its own single-read 150-cycle Illumina NextSeq 550 flow cell. As for the original processing: Because the immunoSEQ output included only junctional sequences and no quality scores, the filtering could not be the same as the filtering used for full-length reads. To assign V/J genes and CDR3, sequences were annotated against IMGT germline references using PyIR, a Python wrapper for IgBLAST v1.9. Reads with weak V/J assignments (E-value above 1e-6), missing CDR3, stop codons, out-of-frame junctions, or ambiguous translated residues were removed. A V3J clonotype was defined by an identical inferred V gene, J gene, and CDR3 amino acid sequence. To compute the percentage overlap between repertoires, the number of shared unique clonotypes was divided by the size of the smaller repertoire. Repertoire richness was assessed with RTK rarefaction, the Chao1 estimator, and Recon v2.1 estimates of unobserved clonotypes. OLGA was used to compute generation probabilities for all TCRbeta clonotypes that the gDNA method yielded from a handful of donors. In its TCRdb copy, this immuneACCESS table keeps in-frame sequences only and misses some clones. Where compared with another copy, unresolved V genes explain less than half of these, and the others have no known cause. The V and J calls and clone size were taken over from that table, and D and trimming were inferred from the DNA. The sample table shows 2 million to 2.5 million clones, and 85% to 95% are seen once. Together, the top ten hold 0.1% to 0.15% of the sample.

This clone was seen just once. No antigen is known for it. No base-level quality is on record; no much larger clone is a single base apart. The donors were healthy, HIV-negative adults who had no recently reported acute infections or vaccinations. Only Caucasian adults living in Nashville, Tennessee, USA were represented among the donors. Magnetic negative selection was used to enrich CD4+ T cells, after which naive cells were positively selected on CD45RA and the negative fraction became the memory subset. Blood was collected by leukapheresis, and PBMCs were isolated by Ficoll-Histopaque density gradient centrifugation and then cryopreserved in liquid nitrogen vapor phase. Analytical flow cytometry was used to check the purity and quantity of each magnetically sorted T cell population. Genomic DNA was isolated from every sorted fraction and measured by UV absorbance on a Nanodrop 2000c. Compared with germline, V lacks 4 bases and J lacks 6 bases; bases without a gene match: 7. From the cysteine up to the phenylalanine, the CDR3 has a length of 14 residues. CDR3 DNA is the only sequence kept; it has 42 bases, read in frame from the first base. The germline V gene specifies SGHRS as CDR1 and YFSETQ as CDR2.

What the authors observed across the whole study: The genetic and exposure-history diversity represented was limited by the small number of donors. Rarefaction of sorted-subset datasets indicated incomplete sequencing despite the large sequencing depth. Pairwise subsampling led to the expectation that sequencing depth would affect the degree of clonotype sharing among donors. Estimated clonotype richness was generally larger for naive than for memory subsets. Across four donors, around 5.4% of naive CD4, over 3% of naive CD8, roughly 2.3% of memory CD4, and 0.4% to 0.45% of memory CD8 clonotypes were shared. Sampling was restricted to blood, and TCR repertoires in tissue are likely to differ from TCR repertoires in blood. Compared with non-shared clonotypes, clonotypes shared by all four sorted-subset donors had higher generation probabilities.

The source of this sequence is a man younger than 35 in good health. The sample consisted of naive CD4+ T cells sorted from blood. Taken with the paper, the label for cell subset or site translates to: CD45RA+ positively selected. The chain uses TRBV5-1 and TRBJ2-1; TRBD1 fits 7 bases in the junction. The DNA sequence follows: TGCGCCAGCAGCCCCAACAGGGGAAGCAATGAGCAGTTCTTC. This is translated as CASSPNRGSNEQFF.